This TCR beta chain was observed in a study of control samples from healthy donors and cancer patients. Here immunoSEQ multiplex PCR was the method, and the copy in TCRdb shows in-frame clones only, minus some. The sample has 20,000 or so clones, 85% seen once. This clone was counted a single time. There are 15 residues in the CDR3. The V gene's germline CDR1 is LNHNV and CDR2 YYDKDF (reference sequence). The V and J ends lost 5 bases and 8 bases respectively, with 19 bases between them. Sequences were obtained from PBMCs. V is TRBV15 and J is TRBJ2-1, with a tentative D call TRBD2 (6 bases). The sequence came from a man aged 60 to 75 with head and neck cancer. CDR3 bases: TGTGCCACCAGCTCCTGGGTGAATAGCGGTGATGAGCAGTTCTTC. This encodes CATSSWVNSGDEQFF. The entire variable domain, with the rest obtained from reference TRBV15 and TRBJ2-1, is as follows: DAMVIQNPRYQVTQFGKPVTLSCSQTLNHNVMYWYQQKSSQAPKLLFHYYDKDFNNEADTPDNFQSRRPNTSFCFLDIRSPGLGDTAMYLCATSSWVNSGDEQFFGPGTRLTVL.